This T cell receptor beta chain was profiled in a study of blood T cell repertoires in COVID-19. About the study: Both acute and convalescent COVID-19 samples were obtained from the United States, Italy and Spain.

After removal of 6 bases from V and 8 bases from J, the junction contained 14 bases not matched to a gene. This CDR3 has 16 residues. Germline V lookup: CDR1 MNHEY, CDR2 SMNVEV (reference sequence). How the authors handled the data: Reference gene primer amplification gave nucleated cell count estimates. The data were produced by immunoSEQ multiplex PCR, yet TCRdb's version contains in-frame clones alone and is incomplete. The DNA was the basis for D and trimming; V, J and clone size are from that table. Found here are 270,000 or so clones, around 82% of them singletons; the top ten hold 3.1%. The clonotype was recovered from a woman younger than 35 with acute or convalescent COVID-19. V gene TRBV27 combines with J gene TRBJ2-1; the match to TRBD2 covers 9 bases. The sequenced sample consisted of peripheral blood. For the CDR3, the DNA is TGTGCCAGCAGCCCCCTAGGTAGCGGGAGAACGGATGAGCAGTTCTTC. Translation gives CASSPLGSGRTDEQFF.